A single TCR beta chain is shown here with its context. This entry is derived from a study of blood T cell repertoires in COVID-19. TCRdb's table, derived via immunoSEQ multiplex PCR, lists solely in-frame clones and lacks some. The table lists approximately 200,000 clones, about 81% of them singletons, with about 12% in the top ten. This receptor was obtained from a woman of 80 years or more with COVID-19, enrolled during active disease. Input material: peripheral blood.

Here the CDR3 DNA reads TGTGCCAGCAGCTCCGGACAGGGGGCGCAAAATAATGAAAAACTGTTTTTT. Encoded protein: CASSSGQGAQNNEKLFF. J is TRBJ1-4 and V is TRBV7-2; 11 bases are shared with TRBD1. The CDR3 contains 17 residues. The trim removed 4 bases at V and 4 bases at J, leaving 8 bases unmatched. The germline V gene encodes CDR1 SGHTA and CDR2 FQGNSA. Complete variable domain (other parts from reference TRBV7-2 and TRBJ1-4): GAGVSQSPSNKVTEKGKDVELRCDPISGHTALYWYRQSLGQGLEFLIYFQGNSAPDKSGLPSDRFSAERTGGSVSTLTIQRTQQEDSAVYLCASSSGQGAQNNEKLFFGSGTQLSVL.